Sequencing of this TCR beta chain was carried out in a study of shared clonotypes between healthy human individuals. Study information: Every donor yielded three CD4 naive, three CD4 memory, two CD8 naive and one CD8 memory plate. Whole-study results and caveats: For sorted subsets, rarefaction showed incomplete sequencing despite large depth.

Once extracted for a subset, genomic DNA was divided evenly among several immunoSEQ plates. As handled by the study authors: There were no quality scores in the junction-only immunoSEQ sequences, so filtering differed. TCRdb keeps only in-frame clones here, not all; method: immunoSEQ multiplex PCR. V and J calls and clone size follow that table, whereas D and trimming were derived from the DNA. This repertoire shows about 2.3 million clones, 85% to 95% found once; its top ten account for 0.39%. Germline V CDR1 and CDR2: SGHTA, FQGNSA. V lost 5 bases, J lost 0 bases, and 11 bases lay in between. The CDR3 extends over 14 amino acids. Regarding this clone: Its specificity is not known.

The TCR was taken from a man aged 18-30 years in good health. Some clones in this sample may be carry-over from other donors' samples. This sequence joins TRBV7-2 and TRBJ2-7; tentative D call: TRBD2 (6 bases). Sequencing was done on a sample of naive CD4+ T cells from PBMCs. Sample subset: CD45RA+ positively selected. The CDR3 nucleotides are TGTGCCAGCAGCCGGACGGGACTCTCCTACGAGCAGTACTTC. This translates into CASSRTGLSYEQYF. Drawing the rest from reference TRBV7-2 and TRBJ2-7, the complete variable domain is GAGVSQSPSNKVTEKGKDVELRCDPISGHTALYWYRQSLGQGLEFLIYFQGNSAPDKSGLPSDRFSAERTGGSVSTLTIQRTQQEDSAVYLCASSRTGLSYEQYFGPGTRLTVT.